This TCR beta chain was sequenced during a study of blood T cell repertoires in COVID-19. Study-level background: Nucleic acid was either cDNA or gDNA, and it came from T cells, B-cell-depleted T cells, or PBMCs.

Here immunoSEQ multiplex PCR was the method, and the copy in TCRdb shows in-frame clones only, minus some. The sample yields tens of thousands of clones, approximately 80% seen once. Germline CDR1 is KGHSH and CDR2 is LQKENI. The CDR3 is 13 amino acids. With 3 bases removed from V and 5 bases from J, the gap between germline ends came to 10 bases. This clone showed up just once. This clonotype was obtained from a human donor in a cohort sampled during active COVID-19. The chain employs TRBV18 and TRBJ1-2; no reliable D call. Sequenced sample: peripheral blood. Here the CDR3 reads CASSPSREYGYTF. Written as DNA, the CDR3 is TGTGCCAGCTCACCTTCCCGGGAGTATGGCTACACCTTC. Combining the CDR3 with reference TRBV18 and TRBJ1-2 gives the whole variable domain NAGVMQNPRHLVRRRGQEARLRCSPMKGHSHVYWYRQLPEEGLKFMVYLQKENIIDESGMPKERFSAEFPKEGPSILRIQQVVRGDSAAYFCASSPSREYGYTFGSGTRLTVV.